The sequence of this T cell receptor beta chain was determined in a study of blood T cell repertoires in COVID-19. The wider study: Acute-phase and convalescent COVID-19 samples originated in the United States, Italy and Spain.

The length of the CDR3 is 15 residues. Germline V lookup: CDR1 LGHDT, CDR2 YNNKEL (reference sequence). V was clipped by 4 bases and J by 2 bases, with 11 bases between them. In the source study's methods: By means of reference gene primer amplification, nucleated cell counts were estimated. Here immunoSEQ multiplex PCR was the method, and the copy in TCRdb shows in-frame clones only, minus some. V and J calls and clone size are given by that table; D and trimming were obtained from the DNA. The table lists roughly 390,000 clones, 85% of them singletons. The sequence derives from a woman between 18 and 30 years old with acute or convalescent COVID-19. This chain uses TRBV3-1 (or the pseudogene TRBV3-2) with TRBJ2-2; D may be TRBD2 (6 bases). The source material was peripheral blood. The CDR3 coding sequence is TGTGCCAGCAGCCTTGGGACTTTCAACACCGGGGAGCTGTTTTTT. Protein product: CASSLGTFNTGELFF.